This T cell receptor (beta chain) was sequenced during a study of CD8+ T cells in alopecia areata listed by TCRdb under 2018. A note on the overall study: The treated patients, all with moderate-to-severe alopecia areata, were enrolled in an open-label pilot trial of oral tofacitinib given at 5 to 10 mg twice daily. RNA was obtained with the PAXgene miRNA kit for fixed scalp, the miRNeasy kit for PBMCs, and the RNeasy kit for mouse skin. Scalp clonality was compared among normal scalp (n=4), patchy alopecia areata scalp (n=8), and alopecia totalis/universalis scalp (n=8). Amplification of TCRbeta CDR3 regions was done by immunoSEQ multiplex PCR using 35 Vbeta forward primers and 13 Jbeta reverse primers. Patients stayed on tofacitinib for 6 to 18 months and then had 6 months of follow-up off drug so that delayed response and recurrence could be assessed. Scalp tissue and sorted CD4+ and CD8+ peripheral blood T cells from patchy and totalis/universalis alopecia areata patients and from healthy controls were covered by human TCRbeta sequencing. The study used high-throughput TCRbeta sequencing to examine T cell clonal expansion in alopecia areata, in both the C3H/HeJ mouse model and human patients. Tofacitinib-treated patients had biopsies at baseline and at 4 and 24 weeks of treatment, with a later scalp biopsy in several patients. Beyond this particular receptor, the publication reports: Compared with normal scalp, lesional scalp, particularly in alopecia totalis/universalis, had higher clonality and more expanded CD8+ clones, which suggests antigenic drive. Compared with mice, TCR sequences shared between patients were less clear, possibly partly because of HLA diversity across the patient population. Scalp TCR repertoire analysis is complicated because resident alphabeta T cells in normal human skin are also sequenced, whereas mouse skin is dominated by gammadelta T cells.

V is trimmed back by 4 bases and J by 6 bases, and the junction contains 9 bases that no gene match accounts for. Reading from cysteine to phenylalanine, the CDR3 counts 16 amino acids. The read is trimmed to its CDR3 DNA, 48 bases read in frame from base 1. CDR1 and CDR2 (SGHRS, YFSETQ) derive from the germline V gene. This clone was detected many times. Its antigen is not yet known. No base-level quality is on record; no much larger clone is a single base apart. Library generation was performed with the immunoSEQ multiplex PCR assay. For TCR sequencing, RNA was extracted from every sample and reverse transcribed into cDNA to serve as template. First-strand cDNA was synthesized with SuperScript III using a 2:1 mix of oligo-dT and random hexamers. A synthetic immune receptor repertoire was used to measure amplification bias, and any remaining bias was corrected computationally. The source study handled its data this way. Raw reads were preprocessed to remove errors, and CDR3 was defined by IMGT conventions from the conserved cysteine to phenylalanine. Clonality was calculated as 1 minus Shannon entropy normalized by log2 of the number of productive unique TCRs. CD4 or CD8 identity of scalp clones was inferred by cross-referencing scalp TCRbeta sequences with sorted blood CD4 and CD8 repertoires. TCRdb retrieved this table from immuneACCESS and kept in-frame rearrangements only. Not all clones are present; in checked studies, unresolved V genes account for under half, and no reason is known for the remainder. V and J calls and clone size are as listed in that table; D and trimming were resolved from the DNA. The sample includes more than 150,000 clones, with around half observed a single time. The top ten constitute 15% to 20% of the sample.

Taken with the paper, the label for time point translates to: baseline before oral tofacitinib. Peripheral blood and lesional scalp punch biopsies were obtained from patients with alopecia areata. PBMCs were separated by density centrifugation and stained for CD3, CD4 and CD8, after which CD4+ and CD8+ T cells were sorted on a FACSAria. The chain couples TRBV5-1 to TRBJ2-3, with TRBD2 matching 12 junction bases. Sequenced material: CD8+ T cells sorted from blood, taken at week 0. The source of this sequence is a human donor with alopecia areata. The DNA sequence is TGCGCCAGCAGCGCCCTAGCGGGGGGGCGGTCGGATACGCAGTATTTT. Its translation reads: CASSALAGGRSDTQYF.